This T cell receptor beta chain is drawn from a study of blood T cell repertoires in COVID-19. For the study at large: COVID-19 samples, acute and convalescent, were from the United States, Italy and Spain. PBMCs, B-cell-depleted T cells, or T cells provided the cDNA or gDNA that made up the material.

Per the study methods: Estimates of nucleated cell counts were drawn from the amplification of reference gene primers. Here immunoSEQ multiplex PCR was the method, and the copy in TCRdb shows in-frame clones only, minus some. That table gives V, J and clone size, and the DNA gave D and trimming. The sample lists about 120,000 clones, around 86% seen once, with under 13% in the top ten. CDR1 and CDR2 from the germline V gene are SGHTA and FQGNSA. Trimming cost V 3 bases and J 2 bases, with 11 bases left between them. The CDR3 has 14 residues. The V gene is TRBV7-2, the J gene TRBJ2-7, with D possibly being TRBD1 (6 bases). Specimen: peripheral blood. The receptor was isolated from an elderly man with acute or convalescent COVID-19. CDR3 DNA sequence: TGTGCCAGCAGCTTTCTTAACAGGGCCTACGAGCAGTACTTC. Residues: CASSFLNRAYEQYF.